Listed here are 27 T cell receptor beta chains from one sample, sequenced in a study of beta chain features in type 1 diabetes. Since all of the isolated RNA was reverse transcribed, expressed TCRB transcripts were what got sequenced. Method: immunoSEQ multiplex PCR; TCRdb's copy keeps in-frame clones and lacks some. The sample lists about 360,000 clones, 10% to 15% occurring once. Sequencing was carried out using naive CD4+ T cells from blood. The receptors derive from a man between 18 and 29 years old in good health.

This clone was observed a few times. The rearrangement joins TRBV27 to TRBJ1-4, with 8 bases aligning to TRBD1. Germline trimming cut 5 bases from V and 7 bases from J; bases unmatched to any gene: 6. There are 14 residues in the CDR3. The germline V gene has CDR1 MNHEY and CDR2 SMNVEV (reference sequence). CDR3 nucleotide sequence: TGTGCCAGCAGTCTAGACAGGGGCAGTGAAAAACTGTTTTTT. It yields the protein CASSLDRGSEKLFF.

This clone appeared a few times. V and J are TRBV7-2 and TRBJ1-1; 8 bases are shared with TRBD1. The junction had 7 bases not matched to a gene; V was cut back by 3 bases and J by 1 base. Per germline, CDR1 SGHTA and CDR2 FQGNSA. The CDR3 runs 16 residues. CDR3 loop: CASSLYPGGPNTEAFF. CDR3 DNA: TGTGCCAGCAGCTTGTATCCAGGGGGCCCGAACACTGAAGCTTTCTTT.

The chain couples TRBV7-9 to TRBJ2-1, with 7 bases identical to TRBD2. V was pared by 4 bases and J by 5 bases, with 14 bases of the junction left unmatched. This CDR3 has 17 residues. Germline assignment: CDR1 SEHNR and CDR2 FQNEAQ (reference sequence). The CDR3 reads CASSSTPLAAAHNEQFF. The DNA of the CDR3 is TGTGCCAGCAGCTCGACACCTCTAGCGGCGGCACACAATGAGCAGTTCTTC. Full variable domain (outside the CDR3, taken from reference TRBV7-9 and TRBJ2-1): DTGVSQNPRHKITKRGQNVTFRCDPISEHNRLYWYRQTLGQGPEFLTYFQNEAQLEKSRLLSDRFSAERPKGSFSTLEIQRTEQGDSAMYLCASSSTPLAAAHNEQFFGPGTRLTVL.

This chain uses TRBV5-1 with TRBJ2-7; perhaps TRBD2 as D (5 bases). The V gene lost 0 bases and the J gene lost 2 bases, with 12 bases spanning the gap. This CDR3 region has 15 residues. Per the germline V gene, CDR1 is SGHRS and CDR2 is YFSETQ. CDR3 in amino acids: CASSLGGGHTYEQYF. In DNA form, the CDR3 reads TGCGCCAGCAGCTTGGGCGGCGGGCATACCTACGAGCAGTACTTC.

This chain joins TRBV7-3 and TRBJ2-1; D might be TRBD2 (6 bases). The germline V gene encodes CDR1 SGHTA and CDR2 FQGTGA. This CDR3 contains 14 residues. V gave up 0 bases and J gave up 7 bases, with 10 bases separating them. Here the CDR3 reads CASSLTGGLNEQFF. CDR3 DNA sequence: TGTGCCAGCAGCTTAACGGGAGGTTTAAATGAGCAGTTCTTC. Looking up the rest from reference TRBV7-3 and TRBJ2-1 gives the full variable domain: GAGVSQTPSNKVTEKGKYVELRCDPISGHTALYWYRQSLGQGPEFLIYFQGTGAADDSGLPNDRFFAVRPEGSVSTLKIQRTERGDSAVYLCASSLTGGLNEQFFGPGTRLTVL.

This clone was recorded a few times. The chain couples TRBV29-1 to TRBJ2-7, with 8 positions matching TRBD1. The junction had 5 bases not matched to a gene; V was cut back by 5 bases and J by 2 bases. The germline V gene has CDR1 SQVTM and CDR2 ANQGSEA. There are 13 residues in the CDR3. CDR3 DNA sequence: TGCAGCGTTAAACAGGGGGGACCCTACGAGCAGTACTTC. Translating gives CSVKQGGPYEQYF.

The genes are TRBV6-6 and TRBJ2-5; tentatively, D is TRBD1 (5 bases). Germline CDR1 and CDR2: MNHNY and SVGAGI (reference sequence). This CDR3 has 11 amino acids. The V and J ends lost 5 bases and 7 bases respectively, with 8 bases between them. The CDR3 spells CASSTGRTQYF. The DNA for the CDR3 is TGTGCCAGCAGTACAGGACGGACCCAGTACTTC.

This clone was observed a handful of times. V gene TRBV27 combines with J gene TRBJ2-7; D is perhaps TRBD1 (5 bases). The CDR3 runs to 13 residues. Germline V gene sequence: CDR1 MNHEY, CDR2 SMNVEV (reference sequence). V lost 5 bases and J 2 bases, leaving 10 bases between the germline ends. The CDR3 DNA reads TGTGCCAGCAGTGGACACGTCGCCTACGAGCAGTACTTC. Translation: CASSGHVAYEQYF.

The chain carries TRBV29-1 and TRBJ2-7; tentative D call: TRBD1 (5 bases). With 4 bases removed from V and 4 bases from J, the gap between germline ends came to 11 bases. CDR3 length: 12 residues. Germline loops: CDR1 SQVTM, CDR2 ANQGSEA. In DNA form, the CDR3 reads TGCAGCGTTGGCCGACAGTATTACGAGCAGTACTTC. This encodes CSVGRQYYEQYF.

The V gene is TRBV27, the J gene TRBJ2-4; possibly TRBD1 for D (5 bases). V gave up 5 bases and J gave up 2 bases, with 16 bases separating them. This CDR3 has 16 amino acids. Germline CDR1 and CDR2: MNHEY and SMNVEV (reference sequence). CDR3 in DNA: TGTGCCAGCAGTCCTATTAGCAGGGTGTCCAAAAACATTCAGTACTTC. It specifies CASSPISRVSKNIQYF.

The chain employs TRBV30 and TRBJ2-7, with 9 bases fitting TRBD1. The CDR3 totals 13 residues. V dropped 5 bases and J dropped 2; count of bases not matched to a gene: 4. Germline CDR1 and CDR2: GTSNPN and SVGIG (reference sequence). The CDR3 region has the DNA TGTGCCTGGGGGACAGGGAATACCTACGAGCAGTACTTC. Its translation: CAWGTGNTYEQYF.

The V call is TRBV5-1, the J call TRBJ2-2; 7 positions match TRBD2. CDR3 length equals 15 residues. Germline assignment: CDR1 SGHRS and CDR2 YFSETQ. V was clipped by 1 base and J by 1 base; unmatched bases: 1. The CDR3 DNA sequence: TGCGCCAGCAGCTTGTGGGGGGGGAACACCGGGGAGCTGTTTTTT. Its protein product is CASSLWGGNTGELFF.

The V gene is TRBV28, the J gene TRBJ1-1; tentatively, D is TRBD1 (6 bases). The CDR3 has 14 residues. The germline gives CDR1 MDHEN, CDR2 SYDVKM. Trimming cost V 3 bases and J 4 bases, with 12 bases left between them. The CDR3 DNA reads as TGTGCCAGCAGTTTCTACAGGGTGGGCACTGAAGCTTTCTTT. Amino acid sequence: CASSFYRVGTEAFF.

V and J are TRBV7-3 and TRBJ2-1, with TRBD1 matching 7 bases. V lost 5 bases to trimming and J lost 4 bases; unmatched junction nucleotides: 5. Germline V gives CDR1 SGHTA, CDR2 FQGTGA. CDR3 length equals 14 residues. This CDR3 reads CASSRTGVYNEQFF. DNA for the CDR3: TGTGCCAGCAGCCGAACAGGGGTTTACAATGAGCAGTTCTTC.

The chain joins TRBV19 to TRBJ2-5, with 7 nucleotides matching TRBD1. This CDR3 has 16 amino acids. Per germline, CDR1 LNHDA and CDR2 SQIVND (reference sequence). V was clipped by 4 bases and J by 5 bases; unmatched bases: 13. The CDR3 sequence: CASSKITGVGTETQYF. The DNA for the CDR3 is TGTGCCAGTAGTAAAATTACAGGGGTGGGTACGGAGACCCAGTACTTC.

This clone was counted between two and nine times. This chain uses TRBV6-5 with TRBJ1-1, with D possibly being TRBD1 (5 bases). The CDR3 runs to 15 residues. Germline V CDR1 and CDR2: MNHEY, SVGAGI. V lost 4 bases and J lost 4, with 16 bases in between. The CDR3 loop reads CASSSPGRGSTEAFF. The CDR3 DNA sequence: TGTGCCAGCAGTTCTCCTGGAAGGGGTAGCACTGAAGCTTTCTTT.

This chain connects TRBV6-6 to TRBJ1-2; D uncertain. The CDR3 has 15 amino acids. V was trimmed by 2 bases and J by 6 bases, leaving 16 bases between them. Germline CDR1 is MNHNY and CDR2 is SVGAGI (reference sequence). CDR3 nucleotides: TGTGCCAGCAGTTACCAGGCCGGCGGGAGGAATGGCTACACCTTC. Encoded protein: CASSYQAGGRNGYTF.

This sequence joins TRBV28 and TRBJ2-2; TRBD1 matches 7 bases. V lost 4 bases and J lost 5; bases outside the gene matches: 4. CDR3 length: 14 residues. Germline values: CDR1 MDHEN, CDR2 SYDVKM. The DNA for the CDR3 is TGTGCCAGCAGTTCGACAGGGTTGACCGGGGAGCTGTTTTTT. Translated: CASSSTGLTGELFF.

The chain links TRBV28 to TRBJ2-7, with D perhaps TRBD2 (5 bases). V gave up 8 bases and J gave up 5 bases, with 22 bases separating them. The germline gives CDR1 MDHEN, CDR2 SYDVKM. CDR3 length: 15 residues. In nucleotides, the CDR3 is TGTGCCAGCTATCCGTTCCGGGGTAGTGTTAACGAGCAGTACTTC. Translation: CASYPFRGSVNEQYF.

This clone was seen a few times. CDR3 protein: CASSSDRGYNEQFF. CDR3 sequence (DNA): TGTGCCAGCAGCTCGGACAGGGGCTACAATGAGCAGTTCTTC. The V and J genes are TRBV7-2 and TRBJ2-1; 9 bases align to TRBD1. V gave up 4 bases and J gave up 3 bases; unmatched junction bases: 1. This CDR3 has 14 residues. The germline V gene encodes CDR1 SGHTA and CDR2 FQGNSA.

The chain is built from TRBV5-4 and TRBJ2-7; the match to TRBD1 covers 7 bases. V was pared by 6 bases and J by 1 base, with 4 bases of the junction left unmatched. Germline V gene lookup returns CDR1 SGHNT and CDR2 YYREEE (reference sequence). This CDR3 is built from 13 residues. DNA for the CDR3: TGTGCCAGCAATCCGGACAGGTCCTACGAGCAGTACTTC. It codes for CASNPDRSYEQYF.

This clone was picked up a small number of times. The chain joins TRBV9 to TRBJ2-5; D uncertain. This CDR3 region has 11 residues. Germline V lookup: CDR1 SGDLS, CDR2 YYNGEE. Trimming took 4 bases from V and 4 from J, leaving 5 bases between them. For the CDR3, the DNA is TGTGCCAGCAGCCTCGGAGAGACCCAGTACTTC. This encodes CASSLGETQYF.

The chain is built from TRBV28 and TRBJ2-7; tentative D call: TRBD2 (6 bases). CDR3 length: 15 amino acids. CDR1 and CDR2 from the germline V gene are MDHEN and SYDVKM. V lost 3 bases and J lost 0, with 12 bases in between. The CDR3 region has the DNA TGTGCCAGCAGTTTTGGCGGGGAACCCTCCTACGAGCAGTACTTC. It encodes CASSFGGEPSYEQYF.

Only a few counts were recorded for this clone. The chain has TRBV27 and TRBJ2-7; D is undetermined. Trimming pared 3 bases from V and 2 bases from J, leaving 14 bases between. CDR3 length: 15 amino acids. The V gene's germline CDR1 is MNHEY and CDR2 SMNVEV (reference sequence). The CDR3 here is CASSLSSNYAYEQYF. For the CDR3, the DNA is TGTGCCAGCAGTTTGAGTTCAAACTACGCCTACGAGCAGTACTTC.

The chain joins TRBV19 to TRBJ2-3; TRBD1 might be the D (6 bases). The CDR3 covers 15 residues. V was shortened by 9 bases and J by 0 bases, with 16 bases between the two germline ends. Germline-derived CDR1 and CDR2 are LNHDA and SQIVND (reference sequence). DNA for the CDR3: TGTGCCAGCAGAACCGGACAGAGTAGCACAGATACGCAGTATTTT. Protein product: CASRTGQSSTDTQYF. The variable domain in full, completed from reference TRBV19 and TRBJ2-3, reads DGGITQSPKYLFRKEGQNVTLSCEQNLNHDAMYWYRQDPGQGLRLIYYSQIVNDFQKGDIAEGYSVSREKKESFPLTVTSAQKNPTAFYLCASRTGQSSTDTQYFGPGTRLTVL.

The genes are TRBV29-1 and TRBJ1-3, with TRBD1 identical over 10 bases. V was clipped by 0 bases and J by 7 bases; unmatched bases: 6. The CDR3 sequence is 15 residues long. Germline assignment: CDR1 SQVTM and CDR2 ANQGSEA. CDR3 protein: CSVEDQRTGGNTIYF. The CDR3 region has the DNA TGCAGCGTTGAAGATCAGAGGACAGGGGGTAACACCATATATTTT.

Only a few counts were recorded for this clone. V and J are TRBV13 and TRBJ1-1; 7 nucleotides line up with TRBD1. Per the germline V gene, CDR1 is PRHDT and CDR2 is FYEKMQ (reference sequence). This CDR3 contains 15 residues. J gave up 2 bases and V 6 bases, and 9 bases lay outside the gene matches. In DNA form, the CDR3 reads TGTGCCAGCAGTATCGACAGGGCTGGTAACACTGAAGCTTTCTTT. Its protein product is CASSIDRAGNTEAFF.